The 24 T cell receptor beta chains reported below all come from one sample, sequenced in a study of T-cell memory formation after mild COVID-19. TCRdb reanalysed the 5' RACE reads using MiXCR and keeps one entry per CDR3 protein. In the table there are under 550,000 distinct CDR3 sequences, about 20% of which are singletons. The sequenced sample was PBMCs or a T cell subset sorted from them (not recorded which). The receptors shown here come from a young man who had mild COVID-19 (a few samples of this study predate the infection). Cell type and time point are not known.

This clonotype was counted only a few times. J is TRBJ1-1 and V is TRBV20-1, with D possibly matching TRBD1 (6 bases). Germline assignment: CDR1 DFQATT and CDR2 SNEGSKA (reference sequence). Trimming shortened V by 2 bases and J by 0 bases, and 10 bases separated the two germline ends. CDR3 length: 14 amino acids. The chain's CDR3 is CSARSGAVNTEAFF. The CDR3 DNA sequence: TGCAGTGCTAGATCGGGGGCTGTGAACACTGAAGCTTTCTTT.

The chain combines TRBV6-2 or TRBV6-3 with TRBJ2-7; D might be TRBD2 (5 bases). The CDR3 length is 13 residues. Germline-derived CDR1 and CDR2 are MNHEY and SVGEGT. Trimming left V 7 bases short and J 4 bases short, with 14 bases between. Here the CDR3 reads CASTAGLGYEQYV. The CDR3 DNA reads as TGTGCCAGCACCGCCGGACTGGGTTACGAGCAGTACGTC.

This clonotype appeared a single time. A much larger clone differs by one base, so this may be a read error. The chain joins TRBV27 to TRBJ2-6; weak D call: TRBD1 (5 bases). The CDR3 consists of 15 residues. Germline V gene lookup returns CDR1 MNHEY and CDR2 SMNVEV (reference sequence). The DNA of the CDR3 is TGTGCCAGCAGTTTCTTGGCGTCTGGGGCCAACGTCATGACTTTC. Its translation is CASSFLASGANVMTF.

This chain joins TRBV20-1 and TRBJ2-5; D remains unclear. This CDR3 spans 12 amino acids. Germline values: CDR1 DFQATT, CDR2 SNEGSKA (reference sequence). V was cut by 3 bases and J by 5 bases, with 10 bases left in between. The CDR3 is CSARAPGETQYF. DNA of the CDR3: TGCAGTGCTAGGGCGCCCGGTGAGACCCAGTACTTC.

The V gene is TRBV7-2, the J gene TRBJ1-1, with 8 bases that match TRBD1. The CDR3 is 14 amino acids. With 4 bases clipped from V and 4 bases from J, the junction kept 5 bases outside the gene matches. Germline V CDR1 and CDR2: SGHTA, FQGNSA. The CDR3 reads CASSSQGASTEAFF. The CDR3 nucleotides read TGTGCCAGCAGCTCCCAGGGGGCGAGCACTGAAGCTTTCTTT. Supplemented by reference TRBV7-2 and TRBJ1-1, the full variable domain reads GAGVSQSPSNKVTEKGKDVELRCDPISGHTALYWYRQSLGQGLEFLIYFQGNSAPDKSGLPSDRFSAERTGGSVSTLTIQRTQQEDSAVYLCASSSQGASTEAFFGQGTRLTVV.

A few counts support this clonotype. The V call is TRBV7-6, the J call TRBJ2-7; a weak D match, TRBD1 (7 bases). The V gene's germline CDR1 is SGHVS and CDR2 FNYEAQ. Trimming shortened V by 1 base and J by 3 bases, and 13 bases separated the two germline ends. The CDR3 has 15 residues. The CDR3 DNA reads TGTGCCAGCAGCTTAGAGGGGGGACAGAGCTACGAGCAGTACTTC. Amino acids: CASSLEGGQSYEQYF.

This chain links TRBV7-9 with TRBJ2-2; 8 nucleotides line up with TRBD1. Trimming cost V 4 bases and J 0 bases; bases outside gene matches: 1. Germline-derived CDR1 and CDR2 are SEHNR and FQNEAQ (reference sequence). The CDR3 covers 15 residues. The CDR3 DNA reads as TGTGCCAGCAGCTCGGGACAGGCGAACACCGGGGAGCTGTTTTTT. Translated, it gives CASSSGQANTGELFF.

This clonotype showed up just a few times. CDR3 DNA sequence: TGCAGTGCTAACGGGTGGGAGGCATACTCTGAAGCTTTCTTT. As protein: CSANGWEAYSEAFF. V gene TRBV20-1 combines with J gene TRBJ1-1; unclear D gene. This CDR3 is built from 14 residues. Germline CDR1 reads DFQATT; CDR2 reads SNEGSKA (reference sequence). V lost 4 bases and J lost 6, with 18 bases in between.

About this clonotype: An end of the junction differs from the germline gene, which may be a read error. The chain links TRBV7-3 to TRBJ1-1; the match to TRBD1 covers 7 bases. The germline CDR1 and CDR2 sequences are SGHTA and FQGTGA. The CDR3 totals 17 residues. CDR3 nucleotides: TGTGCCAGCAGCTTATATGGCAGGGGGGGAGAGAACCCTGAAGCTTTCTTT. It encodes CASSLYGRGGENPEAFF.

This clonotype was recorded a few times. The J gene is TRBJ1-5, the V gene TRBV4-2; D unresolved. Trimming cost V 4 bases and J 2 bases, with 9 bases left between them. CDR1 and CDR2 from the germline V gene are LGHNA and YNFKEQ. This CDR3 region has 14 residues. The CDR3 region is CASSRQDGNQPQHF. CDR3 DNA: TGTGCCAGCAGCCGCCAGGACGGCAATCAGCCCCAGCATTTT.

The gene calls are TRBV7-9 and TRBJ1-3, with D perhaps TRBD1 (5 bases). Trimming shortened V by 3 bases and J by 2 bases, and 5 bases separated the two germline ends. CDR3 length: 13 amino acids. CDR1 is SEHNR, CDR2 FQNEAQ, per germline (reference sequence). In nucleotides, the CDR3 is TGTGCCAGCAGCTTGGACACTGGAAACACCATATATTTT. Its translation is CASSLDTGNTIYF. Using reference TRBV7-9 and TRBJ1-3 for the parts outside the CDR3, the full variable domain is DTGVSQNPRHKITKRGQNVTFRCDPISEHNRLYWYRQTLGQGPEFLTYFQNEAQLEKSRLLSDRFSAERPKGSFSTLEIQRTEQGDSAMYLCASSLDTGNTIYFGEGSWLTVV.

The V and J genes are TRBV9 and TRBJ1-1; D perhaps matches TRBD1 (5 bases). This CDR3 contains 14 residues. The ends were cut back, 4 bases at V and 5 bases at J, with 15 bases in the middle. Per germline, CDR1 SGDLS and CDR2 YYNGEE. The CDR3 DNA follows: TGTGCCAGCAGCCAAAAAGGGGAGGTTACTGAAGCTTTCTTT. Its translation is CASSQKGEVTEAFF.

This clonotype was counted between two and nine times. This sequence joins TRBV15 and TRBJ1-5; D is undetermined. Germline V gene sequence: CDR1 LNHNV, CDR2 YYDKDF (reference sequence). The CDR3 extends over 14 amino acids. Trimming shortened V by 2 bases and J by 0 bases, and 5 bases separated the two germline ends. CDR3 nucleotide sequence: TGTGCCACCAGCAGACGGGCTAGCAATCAGCCCCAGCATTTT. The encoded protein is CATSRRASNQPQHF.

The chain is built from TRBV11-2 and TRBJ2-5, with D possibly TRBD2 on 6 matching bases. Trimming took 5 bases from V and 5 from J, leaving 15 bases between them. This CDR3 has 14 amino acids. The germline V gene has CDR1 SGHAT and CDR2 FQNNGV. The CDR3 DNA reads TGTGCCAGCAGCCAGCCCGGGGGAGGTGAGACCCAGTACTTC. Translation: CASSQPGGGETQYF. The full variable domain, rest sourced from reference TRBV11-2 and TRBJ2-5, is EAGVAQSPRYKIIEKRQSVAFWCNPISGHATLYWYQQILGQGPKLLIQFQNNGVVDDSQLPKDRFSAERLKGVDSTLKIQPAKLEDSAVYLCASSQPGGGETQYFGPGTRLLVL.

This clonotype was found many times. The J gene is TRBJ2-5, the V gene TRBV7-9; D is ambiguous. The CDR3 length is 12 residues. V was trimmed by 5 bases and J by 1 base, leaving 5 bases between them. Germline V gene lookup returns CDR1 SEHNR and CDR2 FQNEAQ (reference sequence). CDR3 loop: CASSPSQETQYF. CDR3 DNA: TGTGCCAGCAGCCCATCCCAAGAGACCCAGTACTTC.

V usage is TRBV4-2 and J usage is TRBJ2-4; no clear D. This CDR3 has 16 residues. Germline V gene data show CDR1 as LGHNA and CDR2 as YNFKEQ. V dropped 2 bases and J dropped 1 base, with 12 bases sitting between them. The CDR3 loop is CASSQPRMGAKNIQYF. For the CDR3, the DNA is TGTGCCAGCAGCCAACCGAGGATGGGGGCCAAAAACATTCAGTACTTC.

This clonotype was recorded a few times. This chain uses TRBV19 with TRBJ1-2; the D is unclear. Germline lookup yields CDR1 LNHDA and CDR2 SQIVND (reference sequence). Trimming shortened V by 11 bases and J by 4 bases, and 14 bases separated the two germline ends. The CDR3 is made up of 12 amino acids. The CDR3 nucleotides read TGTGCCTCTAGGGCGGAGCTCTATGGCTACACCTTC. Its translation is CASRAELYGYTF.

The table lists this clonotype with a few counts. The chain joins TRBV4-1 to TRBJ2-3; 10 positions match TRBD2. Germline V lookup: CDR1 MGHRA, CDR2 YSYEKL. There are 16 residues in the CDR3. V trimming: 4 bases; J trimming: 1 base; junction bases outside the gene matches: 5. The CDR3 DNA reads as TGCGCCAGCAGCCGTTCTAGCGGGGGAGGCACAGATACGCAGTATTTT. Protein sequence: CASSRSSGGGTDTQYF.

This clonotype was detected only once. V usage is TRBV30 and J usage is TRBJ2-1, with 11 bases identical to TRBD2. Losses at the gene ends were 3 bases for V and 8 bases for J; bases not matched to a gene: 9. The CDR3 has 15 amino acids. Looked up from germline, CDR1 is GTSNPN and CDR2 is SVGIG (reference sequence). The CDR3 loop is CAWSAIAGGRHEQFF. Written as DNA, the CDR3 is TGTGCCTGGAGCGCAATAGCGGGGGGGCGCCATGAGCAGTTCTTC.

V gene TRBV4-1 combines with J gene TRBJ2-1; tentatively, D is TRBD1 (8 bases). Per the germline V gene, CDR1 is MGHRA and CDR2 is YSYEKL. V lost 6 bases to trimming and J lost 8 bases, with 20 bases between them. The CDR3 totals 15 residues. The DNA of the CDR3 is TGCGCCAGCAGACAGGGGGGGGACTTACGTCATGAGCAGTTCTTC. This translates into CASRQGGDLRHEQFF.

The chain has TRBV6-5 and TRBJ2-7, with D possibly matching TRBD1 (6 bases). This CDR3 spans 15 amino acids. Germline V gene lookup returns CDR1 MNHEY and CDR2 SVGAGI. V was shortened by 0 bases and J by 4 bases, with 13 bases between the two germline ends. DNA of the CDR3: TGTGCCAGCAGTTACTCGACAGGCCGACTTTACGAGCAGTACTTC. As protein: CASSYSTGRLYEQYF.

As for this clonotype: At one end the junction does not follow the germline gene, possibly because of a read error. In DNA, the CDR3 is TGTGCCAGCAGCCGAGGGACAGGGGTGAGGAATTCACCACTCCACTTT. Translating gives CASSRGTGVRNSPLHF. This chain links TRBV3-1 with TRBJ1-6; 10 bases are a match to TRBD1. The CDR3 covers 16 residues. CDR1 is LGHDT and CDR2 is YNNKEL in the germline V gene (reference sequence).

This clonotype has only a few counts. The rearrangement uses TRBV7-2 and TRBJ1-6; TRBD1 agrees at 9 bases. J lost 8 bases, V lost 5 bases, and 1 base had no gene match. This CDR3 is 13 amino acids long. Looked up from germline, CDR1 is SGHTA and CDR2 is FQGNSA. CDR3 sequence (DNA): TGTGCCAGCAGCCGGGACAGGGATTCACCCCTCCACTTT. Its translation is CASSRDRDSPLHF.

The genes are TRBV12-3 or TRBV12-4 and TRBJ2-3; no clear D gene. Between the trimmed V and J ends, which lost 7 bases and 3 bases, there was a span of 8 bases. The CDR3 sequence is 12 residues long. CDR3 sequence reads: CASTHGTDTQYF. CDR3 DNA sequence: TGTGCCAGCACTCACGGTACAGATACGCAGTATTTT.